This T cell receptor beta chain was captured in a study of identical twins. Regarding this clonotype: The antigen remains undetermined.

Findings and caveats of the study: Memory repertoires showed no such pattern, whereas abundant cord blood beta clonotypes carried fewer insertions.

TCRdb used MiXCR to reprocess the 5' RACE reads, holding one entry per CDR3 protein. In the table there are 1,800,000 or so distinct CDR3 sequences, about 32% of which are singletons. The CDR3 contains 15 residues. Trimming left V 0 bases short and J 0 bases short, with 8 bases between. Looked up from germline, CDR1 is SGHKS and CDR2 is YYEKEE (reference sequence). The sequencing sample was made of cord blood. The TCR was taken from a newborn girl in good health. The chain combines TRBV5-5 with TRBJ2-3; no clear D gene. The chain's CDR3 is CASSLDTFSTDTQYF. DNA of the CDR3: TGTGCCAGCAGCTTGGACACGTTCAGCACAGATACGCAGTATTTT.